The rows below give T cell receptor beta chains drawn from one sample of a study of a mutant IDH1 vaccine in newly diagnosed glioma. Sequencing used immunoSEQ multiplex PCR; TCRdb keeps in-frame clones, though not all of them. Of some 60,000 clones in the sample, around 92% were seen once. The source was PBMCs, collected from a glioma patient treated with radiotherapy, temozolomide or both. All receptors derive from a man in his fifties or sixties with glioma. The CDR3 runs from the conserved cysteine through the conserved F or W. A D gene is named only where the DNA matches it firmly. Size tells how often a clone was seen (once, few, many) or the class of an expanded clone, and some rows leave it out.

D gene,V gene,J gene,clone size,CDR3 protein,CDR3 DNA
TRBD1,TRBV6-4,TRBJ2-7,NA,CASSDQGAPDYVEQYF,TGTGCCAGCAGTGATCAGGGGGCGCCCGATTACGTCGAGCAGTACTTC
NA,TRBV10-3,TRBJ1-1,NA,CAISPAGGDTEAFF,TGTGCCATCAGCCCCGCCGGGGGCGACACTGAAGCTTTCTTT
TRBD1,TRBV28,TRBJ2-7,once,CASSLWDRAYEQYF,TGTGCCAGCAGTTTATGGGACAGGGCCTACGAGCAGTACTTC
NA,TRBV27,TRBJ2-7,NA,CASSLKQLPSYEQYF,TGTGCCAGCAGTTTAAAACAGTTACCCTCCTACGAGCAGTACTTC
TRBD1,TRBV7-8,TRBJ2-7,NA,CASSKARQGPREQYF,TGTGCCAGCAGCAAAGCTCGACAGGGGCCCCGCGAGCAGTACTTC
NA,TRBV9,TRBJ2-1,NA,CASSVVGLAGLGNEQFF,TGTGCCAGCAGCGTAGTGGGGCTCGCAGGGTTGGGGAATGAGCAGTTCTTC
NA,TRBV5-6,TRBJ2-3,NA,CASSAGSVSDTQYF,TGTGCCAGCAGTGCCGGGAGTGTGAGCGATACGCAGTATTTT
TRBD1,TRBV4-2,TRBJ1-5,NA,CASSPEDRSNQPQHF,TGTGCCAGCAGCCCCGAGGACAGGAGCAATCAGCCCCAGCATTTT
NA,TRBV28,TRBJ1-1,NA,CASSLYEGTAFF,TGTGCCAGCAGTTTATACGAGGGAACAGCTTTCTTT
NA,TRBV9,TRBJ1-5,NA,CASSVDSIQPQHF,TGTGCCAGCAGCGTGGACAGCATTCAGCCCCAGCATTTT
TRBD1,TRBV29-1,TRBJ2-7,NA,CSVRDRGYEQYF,TGCAGCGTTCGGGACAGGGGCTACGAGCAGTACTTC
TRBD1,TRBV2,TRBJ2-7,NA,CASSGTGKIYEQYF,TGTGCCAGCAGCGGGACAGGGAAAATCTACGAGCAGTACTTC
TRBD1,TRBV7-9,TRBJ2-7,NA,CASSGRQGPYEQYF,TGTGCCAGCAGCGGACGACAGGGCCCCTACGAGCAGTACTTC
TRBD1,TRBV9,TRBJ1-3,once,CASSVGAGGGNTIYF,TGTGCCAGCAGCGTAGGGGCAGGGGGTGGAAACACCATATATTTT
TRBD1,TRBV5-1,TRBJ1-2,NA,CASSSPDRGIDGYTF,TGCGCCAGCAGCTCCCCGGACAGGGGTATCGATGGCTACACCTTC
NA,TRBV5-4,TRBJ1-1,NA,CASSLGQRGAFF,TGTGCCAGCAGCTTGGGCCAGCGGGGAGCTTTCTTT
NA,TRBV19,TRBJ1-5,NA,CASSIRANGRFSGHQPQHF,TGTGCCAGTAGTATCCGGGCAAACGGGAGATTTTCAGGCCATCAGCCCCAGCATTTT
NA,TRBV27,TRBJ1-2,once,CASSLSYGYTF,TGTGCCAGCAGTTTATCCTATGGCTACACCTTC
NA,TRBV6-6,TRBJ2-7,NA,CASSRSSYEQYF,TGTGCCAGCAGCCGGTCTTCCTACGAGCAGTACTTC
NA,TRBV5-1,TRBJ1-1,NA,CASSLTGGYTEAFF,TGCGCCAGCAGCTTGACTGGGGGGTACACTGAAGCTTTCTTT
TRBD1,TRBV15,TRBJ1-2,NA,CATSREHRGGQGVGYTF,TGTGCCACCAGCAGAGAACATCGAGGGGGACAGGGCGTCGGCTACACCTTC
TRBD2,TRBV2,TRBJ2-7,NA,CASSGAGVSEQYF,TGTGCCAGCAGCGGGGCGGGGGTGAGTGAGCAGTACTTC